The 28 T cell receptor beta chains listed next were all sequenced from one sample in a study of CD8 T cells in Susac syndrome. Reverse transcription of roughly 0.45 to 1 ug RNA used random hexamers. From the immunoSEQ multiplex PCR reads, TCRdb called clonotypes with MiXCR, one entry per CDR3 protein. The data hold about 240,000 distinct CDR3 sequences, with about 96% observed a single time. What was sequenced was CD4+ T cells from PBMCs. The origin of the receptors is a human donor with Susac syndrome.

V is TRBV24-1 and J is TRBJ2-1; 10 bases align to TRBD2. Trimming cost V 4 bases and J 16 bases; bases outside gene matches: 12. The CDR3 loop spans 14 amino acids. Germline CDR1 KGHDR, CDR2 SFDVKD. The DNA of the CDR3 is TGTGCCACCAGTGAATCCACAAGCGGGAGGGCTCTCTTCTTC. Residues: CATSESTSGRALFF.

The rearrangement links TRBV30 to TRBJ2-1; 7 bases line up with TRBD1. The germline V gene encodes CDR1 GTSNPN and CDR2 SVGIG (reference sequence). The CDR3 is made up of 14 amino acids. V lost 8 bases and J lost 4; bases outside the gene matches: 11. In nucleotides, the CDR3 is TGTGCCAGGAAACCGGGACAGCGGTACAATGAGCAGTTCTTC. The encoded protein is CARKPGQRYNEQFF.

In DNA, the CDR3 is TGTGCCAGCAGAGTGGCCCAGGGAAACGAGCAGTACTTC. Protein sequence: CASRVAQGNEQYF. V and J are TRBV28 and TRBJ2-7; possible D gene TRBD1, 5 bases. V lost 6 bases and J lost 5, with 14 bases in between. The CDR3 totals 13 residues. CDR1 MDHEN and CDR2 SYDVKM come from the germline V gene.

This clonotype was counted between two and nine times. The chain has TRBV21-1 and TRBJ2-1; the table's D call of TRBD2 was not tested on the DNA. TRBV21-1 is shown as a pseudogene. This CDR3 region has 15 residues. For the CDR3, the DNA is TGTGCCAGCCGACCCGGACTAGCGGAGTACAATGAGCAGTTCTTC. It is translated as CASRPGLAEYNEQFF.

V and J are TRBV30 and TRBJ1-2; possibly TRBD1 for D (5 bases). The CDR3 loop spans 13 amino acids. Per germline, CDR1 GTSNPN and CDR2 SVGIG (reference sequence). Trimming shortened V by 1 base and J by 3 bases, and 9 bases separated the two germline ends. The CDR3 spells CAWSAGQHYGYTF. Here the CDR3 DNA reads TGTGCCTGGAGTGCGGGGCAGCACTATGGCTACACCTTC.

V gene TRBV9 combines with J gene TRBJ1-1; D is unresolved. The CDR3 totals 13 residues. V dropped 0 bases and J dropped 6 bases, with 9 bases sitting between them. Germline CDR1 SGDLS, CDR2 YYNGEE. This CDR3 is CASSVVSVPEAFF. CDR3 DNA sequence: TGTGCCAGCAGCGTAGTGAGTGTCCCTGAAGCTTTCTTT.

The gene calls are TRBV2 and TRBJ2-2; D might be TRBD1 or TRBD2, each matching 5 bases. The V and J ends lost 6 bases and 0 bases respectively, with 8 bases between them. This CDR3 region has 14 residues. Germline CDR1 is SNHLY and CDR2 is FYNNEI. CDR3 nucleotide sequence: TGTGCCAGCAGGCAGGGAGCGAACACCGGGGAGCTGTTTTTT. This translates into CASRQGANTGELFF.

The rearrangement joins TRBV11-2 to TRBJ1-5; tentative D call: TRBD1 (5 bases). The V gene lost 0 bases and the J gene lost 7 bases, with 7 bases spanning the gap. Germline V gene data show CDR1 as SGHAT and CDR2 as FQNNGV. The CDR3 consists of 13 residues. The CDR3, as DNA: TGTGCCAGCAGCTTAGATTGGGGGCAGCCCCAGCATTTT. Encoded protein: CASSLDWGQPQHF. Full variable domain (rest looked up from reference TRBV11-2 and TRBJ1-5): EAGVAQSPRYKIIEKRQSVAFWCNPISGHATLYWYQQILGQGPKLLIQFQNNGVVDDSQLPKDRFSAERLKGVDSTLKIQPAKLEDSAVYLCASSLDWGQPQHFGDGTRLSIL.

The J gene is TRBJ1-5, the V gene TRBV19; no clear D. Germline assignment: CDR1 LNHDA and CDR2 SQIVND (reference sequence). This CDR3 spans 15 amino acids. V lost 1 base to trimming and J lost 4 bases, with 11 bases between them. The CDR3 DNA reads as TGTGCCAGTAGTATAGCACATGTTGGAAATCAGCCCCAGCATTTT. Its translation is CASSIAHVGNQPQHF.

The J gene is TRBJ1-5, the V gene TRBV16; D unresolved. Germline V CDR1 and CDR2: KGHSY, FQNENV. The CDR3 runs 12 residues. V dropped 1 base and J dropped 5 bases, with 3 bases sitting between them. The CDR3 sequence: CASSQYYQPQHF. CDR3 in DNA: TGTGCCAGCAGCCAATACTATCAGCCCCAGCATTTT.

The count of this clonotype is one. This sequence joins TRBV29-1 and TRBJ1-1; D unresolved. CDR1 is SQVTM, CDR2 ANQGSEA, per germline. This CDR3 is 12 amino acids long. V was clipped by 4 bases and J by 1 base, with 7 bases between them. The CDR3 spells CSVVMGNTEAFF. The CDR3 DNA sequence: TGCAGCGTTGTCATGGGGAACACTGAAGCTTTCTTT. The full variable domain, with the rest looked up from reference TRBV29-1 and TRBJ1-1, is SAVISQKPSRDICQRGTSLTIQCQVDSQVTMMFWYRQQPGQSLTLIATANQGSEATYESGFVIDKFPISRPNLTFSTLTVSNMSPEDSSIYLCSVVMGNTEAFFGQGTRLTVV.

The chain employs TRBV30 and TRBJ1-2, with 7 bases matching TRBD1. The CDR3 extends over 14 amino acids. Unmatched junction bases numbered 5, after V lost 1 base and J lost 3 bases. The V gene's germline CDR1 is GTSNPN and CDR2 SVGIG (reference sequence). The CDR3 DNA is TGTGCCTGGAGTGGCAGGGGGTCCCACTATGGCTACACCTTC. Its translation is CAWSGRGSHYGYTF.

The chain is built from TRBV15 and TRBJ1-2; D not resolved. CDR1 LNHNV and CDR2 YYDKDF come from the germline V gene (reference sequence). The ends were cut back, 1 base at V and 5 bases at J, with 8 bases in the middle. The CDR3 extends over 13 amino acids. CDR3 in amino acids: CATSRGREYGYTF. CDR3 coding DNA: TGTGCCACCAGCAGAGGACGAGAATATGGCTACACCTTC. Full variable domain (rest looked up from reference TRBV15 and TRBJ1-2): DAMVIQNPRYQVTQFGKPVTLSCSQTLNHNVMYWYQQKSSQAPKLLFHYYDKDFNNEADTPDNFQSRRPNTSFCFLDIRSPGLGDTAMYLCATSRGREYGYTFGSGTRLTVV.

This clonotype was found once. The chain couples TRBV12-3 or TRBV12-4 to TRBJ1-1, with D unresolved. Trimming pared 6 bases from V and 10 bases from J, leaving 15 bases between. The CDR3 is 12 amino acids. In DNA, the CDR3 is TGTGCCAGCAGCCTCGGACGACTAGGAGCTTTCTTT. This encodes CASSLGRLGAFF.

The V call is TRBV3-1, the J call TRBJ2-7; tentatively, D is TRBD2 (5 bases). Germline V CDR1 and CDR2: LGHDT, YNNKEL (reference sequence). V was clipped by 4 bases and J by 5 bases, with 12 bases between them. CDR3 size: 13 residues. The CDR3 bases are TGTGCCAGCAGCCGCAGAAACGGGAACGAGCAGTACTTC. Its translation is CASSRRNGNEQYF.

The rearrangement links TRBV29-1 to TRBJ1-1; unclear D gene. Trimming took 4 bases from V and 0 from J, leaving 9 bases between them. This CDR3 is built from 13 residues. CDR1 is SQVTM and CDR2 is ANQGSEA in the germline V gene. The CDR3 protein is CSVGLFMNTEAFF. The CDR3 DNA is TGCAGCGTTGGACTTTTCATGAACACTGAAGCTTTCTTT.

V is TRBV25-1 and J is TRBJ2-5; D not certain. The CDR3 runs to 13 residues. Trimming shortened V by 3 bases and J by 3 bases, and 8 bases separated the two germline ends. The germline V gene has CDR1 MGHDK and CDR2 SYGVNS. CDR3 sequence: CASSDPTKETQYF. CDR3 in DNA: TGTGCCAGCAGTGATCCAACGAAAGAGACCCAGTACTTC. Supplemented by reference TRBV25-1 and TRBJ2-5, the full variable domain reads EADIYQTPRYLVIGTGKKITLECSQTMGHDKMYWYQQDPGMELHLIHYSYGVNSTEKGDLSSESTVSRIRTEHFPLTLESARPSHTSQYLCASSDPTKETQYFGPGTRLLVL.

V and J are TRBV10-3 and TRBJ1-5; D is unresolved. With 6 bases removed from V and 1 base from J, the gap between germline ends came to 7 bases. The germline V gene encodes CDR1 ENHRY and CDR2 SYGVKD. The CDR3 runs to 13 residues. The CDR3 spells CAISPGSNQPQHF. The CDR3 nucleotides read TGTGCCATCAGCCCAGGAAGCAATCAGCCCCAGCATTTT.

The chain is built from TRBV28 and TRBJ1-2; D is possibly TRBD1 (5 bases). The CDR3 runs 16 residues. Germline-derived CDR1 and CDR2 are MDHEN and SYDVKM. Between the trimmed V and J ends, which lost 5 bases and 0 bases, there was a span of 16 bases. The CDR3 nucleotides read TGTGCCAGCAGTCCCCTCTTCGGGACTGCTAACTATGGCTACACCTTC. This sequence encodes CASSPLFGTANYGYTF.

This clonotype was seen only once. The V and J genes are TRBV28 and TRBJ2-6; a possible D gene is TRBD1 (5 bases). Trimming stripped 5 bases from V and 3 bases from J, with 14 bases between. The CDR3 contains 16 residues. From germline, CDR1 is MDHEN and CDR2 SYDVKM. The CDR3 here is CASSVQGSGGANVLTF. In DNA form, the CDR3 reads TGTGCCAGCAGTGTCCAGGGTTCAGGTGGGGCCAACGTCCTGACTTTC.

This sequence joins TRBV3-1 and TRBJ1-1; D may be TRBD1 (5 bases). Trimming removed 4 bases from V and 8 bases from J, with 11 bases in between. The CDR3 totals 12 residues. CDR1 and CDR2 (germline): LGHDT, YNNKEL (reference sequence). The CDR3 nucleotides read TGTGCCAGCAGCCCCAGGGTGTCGGAAGCTTTCTTT. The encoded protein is CASSPRVSEAFF.

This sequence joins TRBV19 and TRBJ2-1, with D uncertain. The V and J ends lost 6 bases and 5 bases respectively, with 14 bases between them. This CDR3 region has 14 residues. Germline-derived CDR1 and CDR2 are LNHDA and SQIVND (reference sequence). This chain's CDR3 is CASRRAGSNNEQFF. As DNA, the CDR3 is TGTGCCAGTAGAAGGGCAGGTAGTAACAATGAGCAGTTCTTC.

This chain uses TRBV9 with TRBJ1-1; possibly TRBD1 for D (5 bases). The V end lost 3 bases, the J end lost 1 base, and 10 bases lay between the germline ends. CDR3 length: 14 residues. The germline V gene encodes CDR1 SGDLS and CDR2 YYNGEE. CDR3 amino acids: CASSGDGRNTEAFF. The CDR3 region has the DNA TGTGCCAGCAGCGGGGACGGGAGGAACACTGAAGCTTTCTTT.

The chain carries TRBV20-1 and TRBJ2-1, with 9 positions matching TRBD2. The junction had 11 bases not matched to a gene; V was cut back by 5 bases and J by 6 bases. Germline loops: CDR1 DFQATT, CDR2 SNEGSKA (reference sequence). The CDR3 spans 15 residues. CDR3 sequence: CSAQSSGRSSNEQFF. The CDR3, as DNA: TGCAGTGCTCAATCGAGCGGGAGGTCGTCCAATGAGCAGTTCTTC.

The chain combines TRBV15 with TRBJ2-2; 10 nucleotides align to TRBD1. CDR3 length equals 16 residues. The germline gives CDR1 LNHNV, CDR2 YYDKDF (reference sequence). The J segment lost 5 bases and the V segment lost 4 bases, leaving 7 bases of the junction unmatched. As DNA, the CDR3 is TGTGCCACCAGCACAAGACAGGGGGCGCCGACCGGGGAGCTGTTTTTT. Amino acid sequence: CATSTRQGAPTGELFF.

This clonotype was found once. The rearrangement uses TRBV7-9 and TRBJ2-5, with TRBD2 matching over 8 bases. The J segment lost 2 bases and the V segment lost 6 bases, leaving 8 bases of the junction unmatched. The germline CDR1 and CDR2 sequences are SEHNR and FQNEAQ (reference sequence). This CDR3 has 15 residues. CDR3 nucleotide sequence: TGTGCCAGCAGAAGTCGCGTAGCGGGACAAGAGACCCAGTACTTC. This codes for CASRSRVAGQETQYF.

As DNA, the CDR3 is TGTGCTAGTGGTCTCTGGATCCGGGGCCAGACCCAGTACTTC. Its translation: CASGLWIRGQTQYF. The rearrangement joins TRBV12-5 to TRBJ2-5; either TRBD1 or TRBD2 may supply D (5 bases each). The CDR3 is 14 residues long. V lost 5 bases and J lost 6, with 16 bases in between. Germline V gives CDR1 LGHNT, CDR2 FRNRAP. Complete variable domain (other parts from reference TRBV12-5 and TRBJ2-5): DARVTQTPRHKVTEMGQEVTMRCQPILGHNTVFWYRQTMMQGLELLAYFRNRAPLDDSGMPKDRFSAEMPDATLATLKIQPSEPRDSAVYFCASGLWIRGQTQYFGPGTRLLVL.

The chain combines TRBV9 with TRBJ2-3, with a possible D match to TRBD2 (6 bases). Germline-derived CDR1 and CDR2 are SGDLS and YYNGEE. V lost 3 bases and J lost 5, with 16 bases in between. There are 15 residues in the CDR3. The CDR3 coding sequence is TGTGCCAGCAGCGAGTTTGCGGGATCAGGAGATACGCAGTATTTT. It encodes CASSEFAGSGDTQYF.